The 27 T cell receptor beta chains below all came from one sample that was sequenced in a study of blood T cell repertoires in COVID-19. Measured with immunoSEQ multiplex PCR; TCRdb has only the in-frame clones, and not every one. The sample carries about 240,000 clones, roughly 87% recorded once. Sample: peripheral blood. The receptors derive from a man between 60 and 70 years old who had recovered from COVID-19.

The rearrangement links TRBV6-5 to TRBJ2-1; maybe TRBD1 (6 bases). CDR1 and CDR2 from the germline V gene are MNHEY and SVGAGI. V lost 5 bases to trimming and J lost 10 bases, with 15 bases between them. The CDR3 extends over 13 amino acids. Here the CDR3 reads CASSLLQGREQFF. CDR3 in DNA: TGTGCCAGCAGTCTATTACAGGGACGCGAGCAGTTCTTC.

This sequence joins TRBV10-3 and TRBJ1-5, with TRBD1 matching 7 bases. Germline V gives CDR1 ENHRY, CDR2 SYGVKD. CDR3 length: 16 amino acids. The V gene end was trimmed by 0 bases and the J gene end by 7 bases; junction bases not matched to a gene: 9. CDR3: CAISESRGGAGQPQHF. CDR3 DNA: TGTGCCATCAGTGAGTCGAGAGGGGGCGCAGGACAGCCCCAGCATTTT.

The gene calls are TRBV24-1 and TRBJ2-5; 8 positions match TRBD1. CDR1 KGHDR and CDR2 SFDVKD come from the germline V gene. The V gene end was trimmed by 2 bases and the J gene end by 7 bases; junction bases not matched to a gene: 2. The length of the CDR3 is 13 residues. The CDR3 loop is CATSDSGTGTQYF. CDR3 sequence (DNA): TGTGCCACCAGTGATTCGGGGACAGGGACCCAGTACTTC.

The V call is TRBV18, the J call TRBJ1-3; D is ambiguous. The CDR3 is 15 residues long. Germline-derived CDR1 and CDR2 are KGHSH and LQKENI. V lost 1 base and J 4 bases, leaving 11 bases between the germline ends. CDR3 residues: CASSPLTSRGNTIYF. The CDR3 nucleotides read TGTGCCAGCTCACCACTTACATCCAGGGGAAACACCATATATTTT.

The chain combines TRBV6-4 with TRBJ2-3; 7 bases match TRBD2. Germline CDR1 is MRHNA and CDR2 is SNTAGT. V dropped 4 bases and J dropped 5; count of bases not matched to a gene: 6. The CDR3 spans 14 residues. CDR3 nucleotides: TGTGCCAGCAGTGGCGGGGGTTCTGGAGATACGCAGTATTTT. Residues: CASSGGGSGDTQYF.

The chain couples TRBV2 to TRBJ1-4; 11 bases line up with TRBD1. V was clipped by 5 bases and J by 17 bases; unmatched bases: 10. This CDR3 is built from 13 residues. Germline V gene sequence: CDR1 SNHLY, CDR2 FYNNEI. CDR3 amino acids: CASSRSRDRGNFF. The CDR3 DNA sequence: TGTGCCAGCAGTAGAAGCCGGGACAGGGGGAATTTTTTT.

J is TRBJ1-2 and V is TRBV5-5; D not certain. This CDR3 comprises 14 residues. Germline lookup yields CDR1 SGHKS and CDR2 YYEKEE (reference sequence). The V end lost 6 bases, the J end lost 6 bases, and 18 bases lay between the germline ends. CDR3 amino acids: CASTILPGTDGYTF. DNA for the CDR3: TGTGCCAGCACTATTCTCCCGGGAACGGATGGCTACACCTTC.

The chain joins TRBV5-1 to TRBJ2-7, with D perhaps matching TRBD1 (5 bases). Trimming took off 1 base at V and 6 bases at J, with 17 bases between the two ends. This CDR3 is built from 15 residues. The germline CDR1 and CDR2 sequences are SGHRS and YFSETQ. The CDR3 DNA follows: TGCGCCAGCAGCTTGATGGGCAGGGAAGTAGGCGAGCAGTACTTC. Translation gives CASSLMGREVGEQYF.

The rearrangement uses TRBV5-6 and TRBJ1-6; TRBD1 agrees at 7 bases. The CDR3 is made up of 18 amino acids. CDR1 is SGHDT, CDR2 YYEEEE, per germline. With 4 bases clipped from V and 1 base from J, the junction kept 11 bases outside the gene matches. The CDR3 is CASSRTGRKGSYNSPLHF. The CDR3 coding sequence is TGTGCCAGCAGCCGGACAGGCCGAAAAGGGTCCTATAATTCACCCCTCCACTTT.

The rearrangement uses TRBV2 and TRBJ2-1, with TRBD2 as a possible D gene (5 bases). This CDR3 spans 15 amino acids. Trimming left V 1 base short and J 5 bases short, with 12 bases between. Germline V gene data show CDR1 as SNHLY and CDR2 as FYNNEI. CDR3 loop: CASSEELMRDNEQFF. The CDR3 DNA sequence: TGTGCCAGCAGTGAAGAGCTCATGCGGGACAATGAGCAGTTCTTC.

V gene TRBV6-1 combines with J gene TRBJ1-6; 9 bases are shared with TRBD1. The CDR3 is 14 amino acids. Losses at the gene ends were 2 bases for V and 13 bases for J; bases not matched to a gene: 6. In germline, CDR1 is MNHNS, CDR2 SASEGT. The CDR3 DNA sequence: TGTGCCAGCAGTGAAAGGGGACAGGGTGACCCCCTCCACTTT. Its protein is CASSERGQGDPLHF.

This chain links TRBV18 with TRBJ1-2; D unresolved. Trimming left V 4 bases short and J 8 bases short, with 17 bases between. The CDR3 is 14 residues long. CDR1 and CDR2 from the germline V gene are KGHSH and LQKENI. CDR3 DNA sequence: TGTGCCAGCTCACGGGATGAGGGAGGGTACGGCTACACCTTC. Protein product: CASSRDEGGYGYTF.

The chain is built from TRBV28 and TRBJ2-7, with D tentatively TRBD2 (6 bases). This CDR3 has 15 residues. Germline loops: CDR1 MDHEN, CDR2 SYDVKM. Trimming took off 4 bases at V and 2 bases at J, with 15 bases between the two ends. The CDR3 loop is CASSYDRGATYEQYF. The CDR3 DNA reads TGTGCCAGCAGTTACGATCGCGGGGCAACCTACGAGCAGTACTTC. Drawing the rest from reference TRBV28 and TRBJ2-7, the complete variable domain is DVKVTQSSRYLVKRTGEKVFLECVQDMDHENMFWYRQDPGLGLRLIYFSYDVKMKEKGDIPEGYSVSREKKERFSLILESASTNQTSMYLCASSYDRGATYEQYFGPGTRLTVT.

The CDR3 region is CASSPDSYTDTQYF. Here the CDR3 DNA reads TGTGCCAGCAGCCCTGACAGCTACACAGATACGCAGTATTTT. V gene TRBV4-2 combines with J gene TRBJ2-3; TRBD1 might be the D (5 bases). From germline, CDR1 is LGHNA and CDR2 YNFKEQ. The CDR3 runs to 14 residues. Trimming pared 4 bases from V and 2 bases from J, leaving 10 bases between.

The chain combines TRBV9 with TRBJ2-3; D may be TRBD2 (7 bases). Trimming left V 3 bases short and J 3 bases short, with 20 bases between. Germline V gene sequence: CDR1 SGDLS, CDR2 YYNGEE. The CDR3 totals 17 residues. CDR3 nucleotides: TGTGCCAGCAGCGCGACCAACGGGGGGCCTAGGACAGATACGCAGTATTTT. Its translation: CASSATNGGPRTDTQYF.

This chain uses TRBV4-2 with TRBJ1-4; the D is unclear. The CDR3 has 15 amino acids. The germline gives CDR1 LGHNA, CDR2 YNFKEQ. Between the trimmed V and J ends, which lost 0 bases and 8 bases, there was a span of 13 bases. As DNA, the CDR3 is TGTGCCAGCAGCCAAGACGGGCAGGAGGTAGAAAAACTGTTTTTT. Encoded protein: CASSQDGQEVEKLFF.

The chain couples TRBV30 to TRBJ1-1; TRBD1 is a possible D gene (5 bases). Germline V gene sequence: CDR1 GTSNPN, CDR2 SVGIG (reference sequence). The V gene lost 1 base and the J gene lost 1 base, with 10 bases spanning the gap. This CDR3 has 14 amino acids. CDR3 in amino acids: CAWSAYTGNTEAFF. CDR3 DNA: TGTGCCTGGAGTGCATACACAGGGAACACTGAAGCTTTCTTT.

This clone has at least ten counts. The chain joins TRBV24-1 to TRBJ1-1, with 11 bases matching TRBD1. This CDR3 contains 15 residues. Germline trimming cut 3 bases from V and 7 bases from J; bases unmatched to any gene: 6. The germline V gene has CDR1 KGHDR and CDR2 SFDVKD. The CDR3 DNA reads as TGTGCCACCAGTGATCGGGGACAGGGGGTAGGTGAAGCTTTCTTT. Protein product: CATSDRGQGVGEAFF.

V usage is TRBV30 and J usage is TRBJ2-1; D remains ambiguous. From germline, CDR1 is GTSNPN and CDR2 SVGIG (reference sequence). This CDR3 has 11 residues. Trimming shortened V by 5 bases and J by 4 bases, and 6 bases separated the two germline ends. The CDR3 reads CAWRGYNEQFF. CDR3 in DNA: TGTGCCTGGCGCGGTTACAATGAGCAGTTCTTC.

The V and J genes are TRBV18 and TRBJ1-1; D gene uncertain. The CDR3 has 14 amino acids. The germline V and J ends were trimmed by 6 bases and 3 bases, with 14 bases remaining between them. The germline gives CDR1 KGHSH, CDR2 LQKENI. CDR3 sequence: CASSLDGLYTEAFF. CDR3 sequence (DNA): TGTGCCAGCTCTCTCGACGGACTCTACACTGAAGCTTTCTTT.

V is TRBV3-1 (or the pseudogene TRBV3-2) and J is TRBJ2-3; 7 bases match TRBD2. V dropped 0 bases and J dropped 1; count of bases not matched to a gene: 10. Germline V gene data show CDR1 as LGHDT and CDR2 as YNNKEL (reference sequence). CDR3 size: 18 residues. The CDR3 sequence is CASSQDRRAGRGTDTQYF. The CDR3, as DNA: TGTGCCAGCAGCCAAGATAGGCGGGCAGGGAGGGGCACAGATACGCAGTATTTT.

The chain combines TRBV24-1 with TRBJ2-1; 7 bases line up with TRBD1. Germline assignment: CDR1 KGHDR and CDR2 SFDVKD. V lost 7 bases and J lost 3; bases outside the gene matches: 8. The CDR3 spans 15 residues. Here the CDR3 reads CATSGDRDSYNEQFF. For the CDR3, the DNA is TGTGCCACCAGCGGAGACCGGGACAGCTACAATGAGCAGTTCTTC.

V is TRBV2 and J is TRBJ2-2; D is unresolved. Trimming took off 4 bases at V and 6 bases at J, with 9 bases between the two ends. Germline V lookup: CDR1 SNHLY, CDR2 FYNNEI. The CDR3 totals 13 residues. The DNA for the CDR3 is TGTGCCAGCAGTGGAACAATCCCCGGGGAGCTGTTTTTT. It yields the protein CASSGTIPGELFF. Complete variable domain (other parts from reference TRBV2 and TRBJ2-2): EPEVTQTPSHQVTQMGQEVILRCVPISNHLYFYWYRQILGQKVEFLVSFYNNEISEKSEIFDDQFSVERPDGSNFTLKIRSTKLEDSAMYFCASSGTIPGELFFGEGSRLTVL.

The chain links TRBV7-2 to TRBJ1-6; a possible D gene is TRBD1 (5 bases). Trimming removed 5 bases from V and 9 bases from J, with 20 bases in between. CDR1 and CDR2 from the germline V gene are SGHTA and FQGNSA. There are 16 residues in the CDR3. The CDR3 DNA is TGTGCCAGCAGCCCTTGGGGTTTGGGGGGACGTTCACCCCTCCACTTT. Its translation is CASSPWGLGGRSPLHF.

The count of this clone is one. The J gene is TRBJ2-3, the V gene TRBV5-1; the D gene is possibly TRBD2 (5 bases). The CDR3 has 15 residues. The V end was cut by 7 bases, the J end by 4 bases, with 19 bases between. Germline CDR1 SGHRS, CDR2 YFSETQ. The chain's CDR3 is CASRQAGMGPDTQYF. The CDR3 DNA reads TGCGCCAGCCGCCAGGCGGGTATGGGTCCAGATACGCAGTATTTT.

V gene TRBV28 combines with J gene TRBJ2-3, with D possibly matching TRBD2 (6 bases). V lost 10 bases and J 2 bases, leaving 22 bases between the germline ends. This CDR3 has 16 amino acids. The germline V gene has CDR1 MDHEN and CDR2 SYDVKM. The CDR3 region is CATLPSGLANTDTQYF. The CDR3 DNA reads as TGTGCCACCCTCCCCAGCGGGCTAGCTAACACAGATACGCAGTATTTT.

The CDR3 here is CASSYYGEQFF. The CDR3 DNA follows: TGTGCCAGCAGTTACTACGGGGAGCAGTTCTTC. V usage is TRBV6-5 and J usage is TRBJ2-1; no definite D call. With 1 base removed from V and 10 bases from J, the gap between germline ends came to 5 bases. This CDR3 has 11 amino acids. The germline V gene has CDR1 MNHEY and CDR2 SVGAGI.